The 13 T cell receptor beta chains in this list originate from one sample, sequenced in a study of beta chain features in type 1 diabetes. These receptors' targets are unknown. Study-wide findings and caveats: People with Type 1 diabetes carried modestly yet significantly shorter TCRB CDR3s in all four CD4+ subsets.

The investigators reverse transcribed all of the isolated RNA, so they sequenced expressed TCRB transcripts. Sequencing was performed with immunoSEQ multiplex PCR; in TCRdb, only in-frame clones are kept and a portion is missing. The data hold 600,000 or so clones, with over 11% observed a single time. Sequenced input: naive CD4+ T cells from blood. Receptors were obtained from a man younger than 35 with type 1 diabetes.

CDR3 in amino acids: CASSSVGGNNEQFF. CDR3 bases: TGTGCCAGCAGCTCGGTTGGCGGGAACAATGAGCAGTTCTTC. V and J are TRBV7-2 and TRBJ2-1; D might be TRBD2 (6 bases). Looked up from germline, CDR1 is SGHTA and CDR2 is FQGNSA. The CDR3 covers 14 residues. Trimming removed 4 bases from V and 5 bases from J, with 12 bases in between. The full variable domain, its missing parts supplied by reference TRBV7-2 and TRBJ2-1, is GAGVSQSPSNKVTEKGKDVELRCDPISGHTALYWYRQSLGQGLEFLIYFQGNSAPDKSGLPSDRFSAERTGGSVSTLTIQRTQQEDSAVYLCASSSVGGNNEQFFGPGTRLTVL.

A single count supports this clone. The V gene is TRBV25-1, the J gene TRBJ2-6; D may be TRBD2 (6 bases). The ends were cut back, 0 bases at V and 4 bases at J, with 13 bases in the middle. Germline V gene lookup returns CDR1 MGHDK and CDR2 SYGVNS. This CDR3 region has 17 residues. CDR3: CASSEYGGAAGANVLTF. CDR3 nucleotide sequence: TGTGCCAGCAGTGAATATGGAGGGGCGGCCGGGGCCAACGTCCTGACTTTC.

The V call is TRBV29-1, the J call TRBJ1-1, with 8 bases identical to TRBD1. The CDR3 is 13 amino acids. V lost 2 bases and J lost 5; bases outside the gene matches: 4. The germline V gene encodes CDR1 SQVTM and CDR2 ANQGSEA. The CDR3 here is CSVETGGETEAFF. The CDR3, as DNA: TGCAGCGTTGAAACAGGGGGTGAGACTGAAGCTTTCTTT.

CDR3 in amino acids: CASSGGSQPNYGYTF. CDR3 DNA sequence: TGTGCCAGCAGCGGCGGGAGCCAACCTAACTATGGCTACACCTTC. This chain links TRBV7-2 with TRBJ1-2; D is undetermined. The CDR3 is 15 amino acids. Per germline, CDR1 SGHTA and CDR2 FQGNSA. The germline V and J ends were trimmed by 5 bases and 0 bases, with 13 bases remaining between them.

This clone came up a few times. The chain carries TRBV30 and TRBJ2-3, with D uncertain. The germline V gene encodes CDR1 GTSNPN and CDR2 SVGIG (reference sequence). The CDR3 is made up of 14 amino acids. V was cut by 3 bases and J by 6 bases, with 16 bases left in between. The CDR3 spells CAWSPLALGDTQYF. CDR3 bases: TGTGCCTGGAGCCCGTTGGCTCTGGGGGATACGCAGTATTTT. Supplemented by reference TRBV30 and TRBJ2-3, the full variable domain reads SQTIHQWPATLVQPVGSPLSLECTVEGTSNPNLYWYRQAAGRGLQLLFYSVGIGQISSEVPQNLSASRPQDRQFILSSKKLLLSDSGFYLCAWSPLALGDTQYFGPGTRLTVL.

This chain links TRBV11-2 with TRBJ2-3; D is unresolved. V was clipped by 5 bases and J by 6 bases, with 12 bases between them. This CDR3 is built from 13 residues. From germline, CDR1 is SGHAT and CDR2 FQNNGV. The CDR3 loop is CASSPVPQDTQYF. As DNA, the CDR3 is TGTGCCAGCAGCCCGGTCCCACAGGATACGCAGTATTTT. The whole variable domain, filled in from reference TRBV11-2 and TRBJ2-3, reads EAGVAQSPRYKIIEKRQSVAFWCNPISGHATLYWYQQILGQGPKLLIQFQNNGVVDDSQLPKDRFSAERLKGVDSTLKIQPAKLEDSAVYLCASSPVPQDTQYFGPGTRLTVL.

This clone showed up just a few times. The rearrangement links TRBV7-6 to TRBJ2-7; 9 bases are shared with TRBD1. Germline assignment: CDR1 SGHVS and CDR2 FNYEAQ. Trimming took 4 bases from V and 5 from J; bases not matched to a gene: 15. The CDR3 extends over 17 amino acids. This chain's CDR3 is CASSSYPSDRGSDEQYF. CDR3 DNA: TGTGCCAGCAGCTCTTACCCTAGTGACAGGGGGAGCGACGAGCAGTACTTC.

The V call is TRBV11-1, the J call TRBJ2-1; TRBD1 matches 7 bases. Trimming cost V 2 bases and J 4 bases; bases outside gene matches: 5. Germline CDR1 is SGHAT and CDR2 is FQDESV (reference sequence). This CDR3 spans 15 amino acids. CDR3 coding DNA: TGTGCCAGCAGCTTACGCAGGGGGTTTTACAATGAGCAGTTCTTC. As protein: CASSLRRGFYNEQFF.

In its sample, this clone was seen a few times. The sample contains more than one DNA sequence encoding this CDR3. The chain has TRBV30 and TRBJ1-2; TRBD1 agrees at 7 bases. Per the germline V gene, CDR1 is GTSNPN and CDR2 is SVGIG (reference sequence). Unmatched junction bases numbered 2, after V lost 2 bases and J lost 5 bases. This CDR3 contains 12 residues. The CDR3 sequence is CAWSSGGYGYTF. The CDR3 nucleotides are TGTGCCTGGAGTTCAGGGGGATATGGCTACACCTTC.

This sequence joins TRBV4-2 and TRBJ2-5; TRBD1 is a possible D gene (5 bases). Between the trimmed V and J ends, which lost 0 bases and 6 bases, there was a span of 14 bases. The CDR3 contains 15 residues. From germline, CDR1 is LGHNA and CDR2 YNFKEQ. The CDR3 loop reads CASSQEGEAEKTQYF. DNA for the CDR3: TGTGCCAGCAGCCAAGAAGGGGAAGCTGAAAAGACCCAGTACTTC.

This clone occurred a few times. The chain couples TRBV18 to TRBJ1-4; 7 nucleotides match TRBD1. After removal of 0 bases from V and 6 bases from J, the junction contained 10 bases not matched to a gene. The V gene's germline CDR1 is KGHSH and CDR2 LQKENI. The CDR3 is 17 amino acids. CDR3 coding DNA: TGTGCCAGCTCACCACCTGGAAGGGGGCTACATTATGAAAAACTGTTTTTT. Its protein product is CASSPPGRGLHYEKLFF.

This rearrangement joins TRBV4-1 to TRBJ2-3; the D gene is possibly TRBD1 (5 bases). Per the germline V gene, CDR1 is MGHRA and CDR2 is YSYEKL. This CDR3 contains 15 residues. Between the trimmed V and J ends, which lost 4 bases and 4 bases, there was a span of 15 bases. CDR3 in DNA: TGCGCCAGCAGCCTCTACGACAGTCTGCCAGATACGCAGTATTTT. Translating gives CASSLYDSLPDTQYF.

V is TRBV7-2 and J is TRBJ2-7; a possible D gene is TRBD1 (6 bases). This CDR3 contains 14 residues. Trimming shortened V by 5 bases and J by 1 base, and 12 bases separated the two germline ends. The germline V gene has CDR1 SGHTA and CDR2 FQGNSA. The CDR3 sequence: CASSPQGGSYEQYF. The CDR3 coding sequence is TGTGCCAGCAGCCCCCAAGGGGGTTCCTACGAGCAGTACTTC.